Detailed here is one T cell receptor beta chain. A second PCR of about 6 to 11 cycles used a sample-barcoded 5' primer and a J-beta primer mix. TCRdb reprocessed the 5' RACE reads with MiXCR, giving one entry per CDR3 protein. The sample comprises 550,000 to 750,000 distinct CDR3 sequences, roughly 21% of which are singletons, and roughly 3.6% rests with the top ten. The entry originates in a study of blood T cells in healthy people across ages. Germline assignment: CDR1 MGHRA and CDR2 YSYEKL. The CDR3 has 15 amino acids. The V end was cut by 1 base, the J end by 4 bases, with 12 bases between. Peripheral blood from each donor was collected in a volume of approximately 10 milliliters.

The sample consisted of blood. This clonotype was sampled from a man between 65 and 85 years old in good health. The chain is built from TRBV4-1 and TRBJ2-3, with D maybe TRBD2 (6 bases). In nucleotides, the CDR3 is TGCGCCAGCAGCCAAGGTACCCGGGGGTCAGATACGCAGTATTTT. This encodes CASSQGTRGSDTQYF.